The clone carrying this TCR beta chain has just a few counts. What it recognizes is unknown. Germline-derived CDR1 and CDR2 are DFQATT and SNEGSKA (reference sequence). Trimming shortened V by 4 bases and J by 3 bases, and 13 bases separated the two germline ends. This CDR3 comprises 13 residues. The data belong to a study of identical twins. Study observations and caveats: Fewer insertions characterized abundant cord blood beta clonotypes, whereas memory repertoires showed none. Conclusions leaned on cross-sectional statistical analysis and did not track the same donors over time.

It was template switching that added a universal primer site, and there were unique molecular identifiers on the cDNA. TCRdb recomputed calls from the 5' RACE reads with MiXCR, one row per CDR3 protein. The table has approximately 220,000 distinct CDR3 sequences, around a tenth seen once. Healthy Caucasians made up all donors. The clonotype was recovered from a young woman in good health. V is TRBV20-1 and J is TRBJ2-7, with TRBD2 as a possible D gene (6 bases). The sample comprised memory (CD45RO+) T cells sorted from blood. This CDR3 is CSATQAGSYEQYF. The CDR3 bases are TGCAGTGCTACCCAAGCGGGTAGCTACGAGCAGTACTTC.